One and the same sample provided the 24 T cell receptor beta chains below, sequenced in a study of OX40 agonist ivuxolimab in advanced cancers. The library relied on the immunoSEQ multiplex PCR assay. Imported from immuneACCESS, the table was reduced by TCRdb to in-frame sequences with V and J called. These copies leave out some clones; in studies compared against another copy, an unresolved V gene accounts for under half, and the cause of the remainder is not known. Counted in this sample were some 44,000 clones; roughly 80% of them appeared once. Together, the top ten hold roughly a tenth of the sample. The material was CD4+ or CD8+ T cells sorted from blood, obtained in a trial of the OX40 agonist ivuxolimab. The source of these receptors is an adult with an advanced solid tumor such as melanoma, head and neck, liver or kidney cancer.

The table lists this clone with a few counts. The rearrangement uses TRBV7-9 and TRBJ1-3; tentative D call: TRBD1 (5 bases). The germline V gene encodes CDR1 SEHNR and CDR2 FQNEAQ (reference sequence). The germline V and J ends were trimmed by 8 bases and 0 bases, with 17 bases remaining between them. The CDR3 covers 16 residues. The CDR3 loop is CASLSQDDPSGNTIYF. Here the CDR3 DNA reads TGTGCCAGCCTCTCACAGGACGACCCCTCTGGAAACACCATATATTTT.

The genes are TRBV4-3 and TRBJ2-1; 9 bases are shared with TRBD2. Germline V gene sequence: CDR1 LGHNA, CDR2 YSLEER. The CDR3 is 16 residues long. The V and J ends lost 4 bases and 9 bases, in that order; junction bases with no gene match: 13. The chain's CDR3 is CASSLRLAVLEGEQFF. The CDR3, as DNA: TGCGCCAGCAGCCTTAGACTAGCGGTACTGGAGGGTGAGCAGTTCTTC.

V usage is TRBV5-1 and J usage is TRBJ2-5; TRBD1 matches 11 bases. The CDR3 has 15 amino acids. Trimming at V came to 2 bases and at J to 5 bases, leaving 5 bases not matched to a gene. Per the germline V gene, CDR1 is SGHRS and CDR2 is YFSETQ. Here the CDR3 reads CASSFRTGGAETQYF. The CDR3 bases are TGCGCCAGCAGCTTCCGGACAGGGGGCGCGGAGACCCAGTACTTC.

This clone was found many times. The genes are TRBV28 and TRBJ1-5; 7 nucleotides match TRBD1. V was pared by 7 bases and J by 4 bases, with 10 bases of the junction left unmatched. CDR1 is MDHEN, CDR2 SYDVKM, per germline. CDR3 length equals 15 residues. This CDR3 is CASTPPTGMNQPQHF. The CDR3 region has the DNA TGTGCCAGCACTCCTCCGACAGGGATGAATCAGCCCCAGCATTTT.

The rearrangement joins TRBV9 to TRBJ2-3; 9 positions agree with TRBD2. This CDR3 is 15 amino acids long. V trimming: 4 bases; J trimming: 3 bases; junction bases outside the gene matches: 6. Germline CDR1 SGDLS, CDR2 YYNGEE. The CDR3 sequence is CASSPKTSGTDTQYF. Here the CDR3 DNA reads TGTGCCAGCAGCCCGAAAACTAGCGGGACAGATACGCAGTATTTT.

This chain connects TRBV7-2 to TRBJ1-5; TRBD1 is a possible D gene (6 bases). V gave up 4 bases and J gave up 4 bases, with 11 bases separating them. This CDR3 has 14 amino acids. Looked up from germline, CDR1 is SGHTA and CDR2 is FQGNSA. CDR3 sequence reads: CASSSDRSNQPQHF. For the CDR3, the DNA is TGTGCCAGCAGCTCTGACAGGTCAAATCAGCCCCAGCATTTT.

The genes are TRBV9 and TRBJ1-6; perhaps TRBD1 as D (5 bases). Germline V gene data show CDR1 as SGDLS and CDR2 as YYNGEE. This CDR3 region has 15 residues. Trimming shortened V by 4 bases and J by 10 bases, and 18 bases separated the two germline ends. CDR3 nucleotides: TGTGCCAGCAGCTCCAGTGAGCAGGGATGGTCACCCCTCCACTTT. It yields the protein CASSSSEQGWSPLHF.

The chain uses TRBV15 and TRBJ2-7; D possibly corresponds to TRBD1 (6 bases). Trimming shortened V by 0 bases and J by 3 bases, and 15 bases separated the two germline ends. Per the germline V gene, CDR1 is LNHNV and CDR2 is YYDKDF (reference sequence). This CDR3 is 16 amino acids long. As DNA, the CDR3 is TGTGCCACCAGCAGAGAAGCAGGGGCAGGGGTCTACGAGCAGTACTTC. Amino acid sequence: CATSREAGAGVYEQYF.

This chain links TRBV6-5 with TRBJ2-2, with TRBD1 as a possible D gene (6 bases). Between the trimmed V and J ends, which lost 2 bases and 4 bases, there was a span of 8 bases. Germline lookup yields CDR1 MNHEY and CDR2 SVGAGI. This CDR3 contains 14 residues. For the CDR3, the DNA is TGTGCCAGCAGTTACGGGGGCCGCACCGGGGAGCTGTTTTTT. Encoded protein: CASSYGGRTGELFF.

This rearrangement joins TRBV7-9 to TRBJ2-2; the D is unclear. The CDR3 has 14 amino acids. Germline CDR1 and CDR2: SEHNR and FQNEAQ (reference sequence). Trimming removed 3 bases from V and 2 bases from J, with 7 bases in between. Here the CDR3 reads CASSLIPNTGELFF. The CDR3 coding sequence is TGTGCCAGCAGCTTGATACCAAACACCGGGGAGCTGTTTTTT.

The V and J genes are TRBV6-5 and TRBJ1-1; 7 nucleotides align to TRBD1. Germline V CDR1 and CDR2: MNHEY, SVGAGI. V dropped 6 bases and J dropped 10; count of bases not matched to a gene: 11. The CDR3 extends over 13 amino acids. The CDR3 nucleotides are TGTGCCAGCAGACTCAGACAGGGAGGAAGAGCTTTCTTT. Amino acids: CASRLRQGGRAFF.

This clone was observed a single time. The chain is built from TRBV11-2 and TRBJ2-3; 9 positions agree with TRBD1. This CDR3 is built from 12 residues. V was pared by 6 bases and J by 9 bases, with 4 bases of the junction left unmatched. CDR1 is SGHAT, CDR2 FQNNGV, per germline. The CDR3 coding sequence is TGTGCCAGCAGGGGACAGGGTGTAACGCAGTATTTT. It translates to CASRGQGVTQYF.

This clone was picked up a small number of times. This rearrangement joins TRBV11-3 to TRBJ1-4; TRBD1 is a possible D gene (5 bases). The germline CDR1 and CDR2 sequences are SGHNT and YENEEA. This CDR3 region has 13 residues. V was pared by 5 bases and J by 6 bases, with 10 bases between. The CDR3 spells CASSGSGDEKLFF. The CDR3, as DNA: TGTGCCAGCAGCGGATCGGGGGATGAAAAACTGTTTTTT.

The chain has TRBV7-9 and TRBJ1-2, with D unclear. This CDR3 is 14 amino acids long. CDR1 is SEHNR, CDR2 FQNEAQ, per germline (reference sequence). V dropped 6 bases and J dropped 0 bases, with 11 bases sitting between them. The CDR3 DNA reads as TGTGCCAGCAGTAGCAGTGGGACTAACTATGGCTACACCTTC. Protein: CASSSSGTNYGYTF.

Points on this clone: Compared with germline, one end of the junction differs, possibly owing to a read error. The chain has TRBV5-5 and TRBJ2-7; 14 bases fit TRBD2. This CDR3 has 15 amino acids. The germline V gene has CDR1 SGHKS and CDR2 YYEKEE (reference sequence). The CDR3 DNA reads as TGTGCCAGCAGCTTGTCTGGGACTAGCGGGAGTAAGAAGGGCTTC. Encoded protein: CASSLSGTSGSKKGF.

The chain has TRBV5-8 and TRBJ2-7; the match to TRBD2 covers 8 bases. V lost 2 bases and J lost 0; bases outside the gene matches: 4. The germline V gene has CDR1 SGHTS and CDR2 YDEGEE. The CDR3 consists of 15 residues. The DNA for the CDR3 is TGTGCCAGCAGCTTCGAAGCGGGAGACTCCTACGAGCAGTACTTC. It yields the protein CASSFEAGDSYEQYF.

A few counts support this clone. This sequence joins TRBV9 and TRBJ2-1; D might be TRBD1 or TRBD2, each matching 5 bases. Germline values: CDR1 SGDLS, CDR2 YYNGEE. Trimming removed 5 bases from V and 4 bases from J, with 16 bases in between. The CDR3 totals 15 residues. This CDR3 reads CASRSGLGEYNEQFF. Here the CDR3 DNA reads TGTGCCAGCAGGTCCGGTTTGGGGGAATACAATGAGCAGTTCTTC.

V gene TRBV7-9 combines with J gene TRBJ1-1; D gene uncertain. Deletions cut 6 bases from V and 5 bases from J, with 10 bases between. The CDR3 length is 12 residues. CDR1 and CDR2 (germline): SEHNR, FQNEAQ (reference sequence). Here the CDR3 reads CASSLGSTEAFF. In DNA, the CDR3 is TGTGCCAGCAGTCTAGGGAGTACTGAAGCTTTCTTT. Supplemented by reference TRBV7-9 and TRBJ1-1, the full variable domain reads DTGVSQNPRHKITKRGQNVTFRCDPISEHNRLYWYRQTLGQGPEFLTYFQNEAQLEKSRLLSDRFSAERPKGSFSTLEIQRTEQGDSAMYLCASSLGSTEAFFGQGTRLTVV.

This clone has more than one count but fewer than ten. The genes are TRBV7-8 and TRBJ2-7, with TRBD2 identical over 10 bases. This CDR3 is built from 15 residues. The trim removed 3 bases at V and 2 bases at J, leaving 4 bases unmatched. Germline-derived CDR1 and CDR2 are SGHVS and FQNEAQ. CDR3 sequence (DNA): TGTGCCAGCAGCTTTGGAGCGGGAGGGCCCTACGAGCAGTACTTC. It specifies CASSFGAGGPYEQYF.

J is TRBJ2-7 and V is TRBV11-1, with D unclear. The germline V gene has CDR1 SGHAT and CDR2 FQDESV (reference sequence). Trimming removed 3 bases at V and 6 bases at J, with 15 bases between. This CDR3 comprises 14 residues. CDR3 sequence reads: CASSFAAKTSEQYF. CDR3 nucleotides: TGTGCCAGCAGCTTTGCAGCGAAGACGTCCGAGCAGTACTTC.

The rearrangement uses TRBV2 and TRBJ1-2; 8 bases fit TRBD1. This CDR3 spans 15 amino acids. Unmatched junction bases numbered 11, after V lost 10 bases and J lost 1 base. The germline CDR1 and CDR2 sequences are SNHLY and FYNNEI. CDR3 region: CAILVGTGGNYGYTF. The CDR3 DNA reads TGTGCCATCCTAGTGGGCACAGGGGGTAACTATGGCTACACCTTC.

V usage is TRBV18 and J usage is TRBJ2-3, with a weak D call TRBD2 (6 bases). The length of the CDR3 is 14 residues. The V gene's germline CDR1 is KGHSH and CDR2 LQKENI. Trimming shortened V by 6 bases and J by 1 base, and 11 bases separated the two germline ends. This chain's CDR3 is CASSPGGGTDTQYF. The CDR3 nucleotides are TGTGCCAGCTCCCCCGGGGGTGGCACAGATACGCAGTATTTT. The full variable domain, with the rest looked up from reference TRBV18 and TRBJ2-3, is NAGVMQNPRHLVRRRGQEARLRCSPMKGHSHVYWYRQLPEEGLKFMVYLQKENIIDESGMPKERFSAEFPKEGPSILRIQQVVRGDSAAYFCASSPGGGTDTQYFGPGTRLTVL.

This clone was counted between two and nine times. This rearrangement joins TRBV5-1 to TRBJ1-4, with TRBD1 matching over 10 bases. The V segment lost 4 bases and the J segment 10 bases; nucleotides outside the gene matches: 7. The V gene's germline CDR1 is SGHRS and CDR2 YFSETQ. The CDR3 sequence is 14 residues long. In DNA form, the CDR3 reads TGCGCCAGCAGCGTGACAGGGGGCCAAGGAAAACTGTTTTTT. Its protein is CASSVTGGQGKLFF.

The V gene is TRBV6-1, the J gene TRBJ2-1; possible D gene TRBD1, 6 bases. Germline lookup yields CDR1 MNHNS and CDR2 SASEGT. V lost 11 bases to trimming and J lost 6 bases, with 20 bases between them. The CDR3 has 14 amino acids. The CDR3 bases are TGTGCCTCGAGATCCGGGACAACTTTCAATGAGCAGTTCTTC. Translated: CASRSGTTFNEQFF.